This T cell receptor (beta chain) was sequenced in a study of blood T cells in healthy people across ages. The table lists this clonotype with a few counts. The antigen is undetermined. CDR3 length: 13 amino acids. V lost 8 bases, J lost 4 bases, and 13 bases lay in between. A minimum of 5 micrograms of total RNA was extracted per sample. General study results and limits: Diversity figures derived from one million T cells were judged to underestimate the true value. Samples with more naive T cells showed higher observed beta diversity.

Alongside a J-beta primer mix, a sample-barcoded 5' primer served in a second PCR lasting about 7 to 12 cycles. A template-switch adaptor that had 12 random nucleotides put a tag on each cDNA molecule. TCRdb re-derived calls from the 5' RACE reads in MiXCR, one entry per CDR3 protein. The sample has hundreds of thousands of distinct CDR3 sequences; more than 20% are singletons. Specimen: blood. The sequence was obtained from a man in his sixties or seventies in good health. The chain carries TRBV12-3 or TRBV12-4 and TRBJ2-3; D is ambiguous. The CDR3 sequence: CASGDARSDTQYF. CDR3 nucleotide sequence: TGTGCCAGCGGGGATGCTAGATCAGATACGCAGTATTTT.